Listed below are T cell receptor beta chains from one sample, sequenced in a study of beta chain features in type 1 diabetes. Libraries were prepared by immunoSEQ multiplex PCR; TCRdb keeps only in-frame clonotypes and omits some of them. The sample lists more than 140,000 clones, around a tenth occurring once. Material for sequencing was central memory CD4+ T cells from blood. These receptors were collected from a woman aged 40 to 49 in good health. Each CDR3 is given with its conserved first and last residue. The D gene is left open where the match is weak. Rows give clone size only sometimes, using once, few, many, or a class for an expanded clone.

>few|TRBD2|TRBJ2-5|14|TRBV7-2
CASSRGLALETQYF
TGTGCCAGCAGTCGGGGACTAGCATTAGAGACCCAGTACTTC
>few|NA|TRBJ1-5|15|TRBV10-3
CAISEDGGSNQPQHF
TGTGCCATCAGTGAAGACGGCGGTAGCAATCAGCCCCAGCATTTT
>few|NA|TRBJ2-2|14|TRBV19
CASSNRIGTGELFF
TGTGCCAGTAGTAACCGAATCGGGACCGGGGAGCTGTTTTTT
>NA|NA|TRBJ2-7|12|TRBV5-1
CASSLAGSEQYF
TGCGCCAGCAGCTTGGCAGGGTCCGAGCAGTACTTC
>NA|TRBD2|TRBJ2-7|15|TRBV19
CASSIIGGGYYEQYF
TGTGCCAGTAGTATCATCGGGGGGGGATACTACGAGCAGTACTTC
>few|NA|TRBJ2-3|15|TRBV2
CASSETRGFTDTQYF
TGTGCCAGCAGTGAGACGCGCGGTTTCACAGATACGCAGTATTTT
>many|NA|TRBJ1-1|11|TRBV20-1
CSAPENTEAFF
TGCAGTGCCCCAGAGAACACTGAAGCTTTCTTT
>few|NA|TRBJ1-1|12|TRBV11-2
CASSLDPQGVFF
TGTGCCAGCAGCTTAGATCCACAGGGAGTTTTCTTT
>many|TRBD1|TRBJ1-2|12|TRBV4-3
CASSQDDRGTTF
TGCGCCAGCAGCCAAGATGACAGGGGGACCACCTTC
>few|NA|TRBJ2-3|11|TRBV20-1
CSVDWADTQYF
TGCAGTGTAGACTGGGCAGATACGCAGTATTTT
>NA|TRBD2|TRBJ2-5|14|TRBV2
CASGASGGRKTQYF
TGTGCCAGCGGGGCTAGCGGGGGCCGGAAGACCCAGTACTTC
>few|TRBD1|TRBJ1-1|13|TRBV2
CASQTGRNTEAFF
TGTGCCAGTCAGACAGGGCGGAACACTGAAGCTTTCTTT
>few|TRBD1|TRBJ1-6|16|TRBV4-3
CASSRLGQGRYSPLHF
TGCGCCAGCAGCCGATTAGGACAGGGGCGTTATTCACCCCTCCACTTT
>NA|TRBD1|TRBJ2-5|14|TRBV6-1
CALGGQGWGETQYF
TGTGCCCTCGGGGGACAGGGGTGGGGAGAGACCCAGTACTTC
>NA|NA|TRBJ2-7|15|TRBV27
CASSLRGQFSYEQYF
TGTGCCAGCAGTTTGCGTGGACAGTTCTCCTACGAGCAGTACTTC
>many|NA|TRBJ2-1|15|TRBV19
CASSIWDIRSNEQFF
TGTGCCAGTAGTATTTGGGACATCCGATCCAATGAGCAGTTCTTC
>few|TRBD1|TRBJ1-5|13|TRBV7-9
CASSFNRGEPQHF
TGTGCCAGCAGCTTTAACAGGGGTGAGCCCCAGCATTTT
>NA|NA|TRBJ2-1|16|TRBV23-1
CASSLQAGVTYNEQFF
TGCGCCAGCAGTCTACAAGCCGGGGTCACCTACAATGAGCAGTTCTTC
>NA|NA|TRBJ2-7|17|TRBV7-2
CASSLVGGDRTSYEQYF
TGTGCCAGCAGCTTAGTGGGGGGGGACAGGACCTCCTACGAGCAGTACTTC
>NA|TRBD2|TRBJ2-1|15|TRBV29-1
CSVGTSGGYHNEQFF
TGCAGCGTTGGGACTAGCGGGGGGTACCACAATGAGCAGTTCTTC
>NA|TRBD1|TRBJ2-3|16|TRBV5-1
CASSLAGTGFADTQYF
TGCGCCAGCAGCTTGGCCGGGACAGGGTTCGCAGATACGCAGTATTTT
>NA|NA|TRBJ1-1|13|TRBV11-2
CASSLSMNTEAFF
TGTGCCAGCAGCTTGAGTATGAACACTGAAGCTTTCTTT
>NA|TRBD2|TRBJ2-3|13|TRBV10-2
CASGGTSGDTQYF
TGCGCCAGTGGGGGGACTAGCGGCGATACGCAGTATTTT
>NA|NA|TRBJ1-2|15|TRBV27
CASSFSPTANYGYTF
TGTGCCAGCAGTTTTAGTCCGACAGCTAACTATGGCTACACCTTC